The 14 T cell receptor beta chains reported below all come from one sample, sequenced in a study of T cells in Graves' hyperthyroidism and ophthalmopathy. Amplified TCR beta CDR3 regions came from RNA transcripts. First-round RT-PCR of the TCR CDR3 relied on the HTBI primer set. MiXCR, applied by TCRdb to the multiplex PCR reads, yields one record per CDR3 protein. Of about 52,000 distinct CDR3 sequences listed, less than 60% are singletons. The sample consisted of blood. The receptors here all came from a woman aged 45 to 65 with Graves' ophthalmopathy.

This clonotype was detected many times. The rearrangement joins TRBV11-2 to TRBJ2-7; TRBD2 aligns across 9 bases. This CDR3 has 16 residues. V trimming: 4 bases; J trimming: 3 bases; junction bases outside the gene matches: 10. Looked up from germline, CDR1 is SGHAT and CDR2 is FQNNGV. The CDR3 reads CASSYNSGRRYYEQYF. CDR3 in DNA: TGTGCCAGCAGCTACAATAGCGGGAGAAGATACTACGAGCAGTACTTC.

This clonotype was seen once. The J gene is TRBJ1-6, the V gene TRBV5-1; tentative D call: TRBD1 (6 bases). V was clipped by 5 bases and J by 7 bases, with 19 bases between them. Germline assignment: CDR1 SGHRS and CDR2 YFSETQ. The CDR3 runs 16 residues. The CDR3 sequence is CASRLAEGGRNSPLHF. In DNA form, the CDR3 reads TGCGCCAGCAGACTAGCGGAGGGGGGTCGGAATTCACCCCTCCACTTT.

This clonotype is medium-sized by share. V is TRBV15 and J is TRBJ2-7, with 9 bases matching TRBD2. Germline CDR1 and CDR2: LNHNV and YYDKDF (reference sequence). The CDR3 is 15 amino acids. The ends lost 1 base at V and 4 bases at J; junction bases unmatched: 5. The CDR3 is CATSRVASGIYEQYF. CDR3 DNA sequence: TGTGCCACCAGCAGAGTGGCTAGCGGGATTTACGAGCAGTACTTC.

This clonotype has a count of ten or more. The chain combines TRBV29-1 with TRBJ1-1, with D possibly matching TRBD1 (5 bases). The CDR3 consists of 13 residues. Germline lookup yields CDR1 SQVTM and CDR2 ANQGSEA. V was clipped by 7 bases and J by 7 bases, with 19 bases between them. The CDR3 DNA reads TGCAGCGGCCTGGAGCCCGCCGGGGGTGAAGCTTTCTTT. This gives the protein CSGLEPAGGEAFF.

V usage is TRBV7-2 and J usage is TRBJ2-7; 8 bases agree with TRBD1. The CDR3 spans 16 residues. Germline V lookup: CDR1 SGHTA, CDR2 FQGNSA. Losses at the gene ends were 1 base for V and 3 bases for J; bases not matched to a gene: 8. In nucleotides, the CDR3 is TGTGCCAGCAGCTTAGGGGGGACAGGAGAGTACTACGAGCAGTACTTC. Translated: CASSLGGTGEYYEQYF.

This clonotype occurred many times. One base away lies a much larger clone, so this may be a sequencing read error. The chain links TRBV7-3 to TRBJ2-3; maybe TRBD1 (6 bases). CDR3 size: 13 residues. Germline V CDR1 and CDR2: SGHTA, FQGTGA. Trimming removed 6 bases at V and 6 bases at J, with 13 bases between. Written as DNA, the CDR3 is TGTGCCAGCAGTCGGGACAACGGGGATACGCAGTATTTT. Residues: CASSRDNGDTQYF.

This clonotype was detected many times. The CDR3: CASSIGTDYEQYF. As DNA, the CDR3 is TGTGCCAGTAGTATAGGGACAGACTACGAGCAGTACTTC. The chain is built from TRBV19 and TRBJ2-7; the D gene is possibly TRBD1 (6 bases). CDR1 is LNHDA and CDR2 is SQIVND in the germline V gene (reference sequence). V was trimmed by 1 base and J by 3 bases, leaving 7 bases between them. This CDR3 is 13 amino acids long.

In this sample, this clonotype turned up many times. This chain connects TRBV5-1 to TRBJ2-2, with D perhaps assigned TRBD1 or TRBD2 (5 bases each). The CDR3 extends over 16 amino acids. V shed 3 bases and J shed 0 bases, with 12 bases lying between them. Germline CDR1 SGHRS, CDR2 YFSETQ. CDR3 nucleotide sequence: TGCGCCAGCAGCTCCAGGGACCCCGCGAACACCGGGGAGCTGTTTTTT. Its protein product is CASSSRDPANTGELFF.

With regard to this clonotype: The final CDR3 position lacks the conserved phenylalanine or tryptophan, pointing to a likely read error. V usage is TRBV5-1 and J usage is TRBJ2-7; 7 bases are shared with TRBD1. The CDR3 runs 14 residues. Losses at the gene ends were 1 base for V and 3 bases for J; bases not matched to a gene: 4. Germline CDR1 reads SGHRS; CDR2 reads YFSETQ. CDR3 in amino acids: CASSLWDSFYEQYC. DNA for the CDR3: TGCGCCAGCAGCTTGTGGGACAGTTTCTACGAGCAGTACTGC.

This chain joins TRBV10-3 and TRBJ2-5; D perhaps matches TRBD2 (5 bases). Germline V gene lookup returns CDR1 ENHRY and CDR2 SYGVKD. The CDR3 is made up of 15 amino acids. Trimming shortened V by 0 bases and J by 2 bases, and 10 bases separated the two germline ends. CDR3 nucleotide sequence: TGTGCCATCAGTGAGTCGAGGGTTACTCAAGAGACCCAGTACTTC. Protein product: CAISESRVTQETQYF.

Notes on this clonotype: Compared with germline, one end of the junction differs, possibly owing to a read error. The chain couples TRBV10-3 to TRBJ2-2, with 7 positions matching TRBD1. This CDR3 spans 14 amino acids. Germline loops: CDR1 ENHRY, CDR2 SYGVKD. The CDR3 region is CAITWGQNTGELLF. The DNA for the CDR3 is TGTGCTATCACTTGGGGACAGAACACCGGGGAGCTGTTATTT.

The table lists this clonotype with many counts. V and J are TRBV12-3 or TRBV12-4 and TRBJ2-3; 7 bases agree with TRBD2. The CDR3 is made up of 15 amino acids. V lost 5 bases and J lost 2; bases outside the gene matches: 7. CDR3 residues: CASSPRGGATDTQYF. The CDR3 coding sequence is TGTGCCAGCAGTCCCCGGGGAGGGGCCACAGATACGCAGTATTTT.

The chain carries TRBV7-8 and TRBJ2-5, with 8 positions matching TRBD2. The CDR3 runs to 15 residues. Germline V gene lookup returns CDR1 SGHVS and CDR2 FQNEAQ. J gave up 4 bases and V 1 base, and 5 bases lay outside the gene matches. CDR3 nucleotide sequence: TGTGCCAGCAGCTTAGTTTTTAGCGGGACAGAGACCCAGTACTTC. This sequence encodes CASSLVFSGTETQYF.

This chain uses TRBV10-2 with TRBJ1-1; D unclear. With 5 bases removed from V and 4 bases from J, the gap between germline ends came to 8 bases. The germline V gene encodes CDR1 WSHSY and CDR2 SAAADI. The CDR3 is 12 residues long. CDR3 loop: CASSLESTEAFF. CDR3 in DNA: TGCGCCAGCAGTCTTGAGAGCACTGAAGCTTTCTTT.